This TCR beta chain was identified in a study of CD8+ T cells in alopecia areata (dated by TCRdb to 2016 to 2019). In terms of the full investigation: The treated patients took part in an open-label pilot trial in which moderate-to-severe alopecia areata was treated with oral tofacitinib at 5 to 10 mg twice daily. Tofacitinib was administered for 6 to 18 months, and 6 months of follow-up off drug were then conducted to assess delayed response and recurrence. To study T cell clonal expansion in alopecia areata, the researchers applied high-throughput TCRbeta sequencing to both the C3H/HeJ mouse model and human patients. On the human side, TCRbeta sequencing was run on scalp tissue and on sorted CD4+ and CD8+ peripheral blood T cells from healthy controls and from alopecia areata patients with either patchy or totalis/universalis disease. Biopsies were taken from tofacitinib-treated patients at baseline and at 4 and 24 weeks of treatment, and a later scalp biopsy was taken in several of the tofacitinib-treated patients. Scalp clonality was compared across normal scalp (n=4), patchy alopecia areata scalp (n=8), and alopecia totalis/universalis scalp (n=8). RNA came from the PAXgene miRNA kit for fixed scalp, the miRNeasy kit for PBMCs, and the RNeasy kit for mouse skin. Amplification of TCRbeta CDR3 regions was done by immunoSEQ multiplex PCR using 35 Vbeta forward primers and 13 Jbeta reverse primers. What the research found in general, with its limitations: Shared TCR sequences between patients were less evident than in mice, which may be partly attributable to HLA diversity in the patient population. Higher clonality and more expanded CD8+ clones were observed in lesional scalp than in normal scalp, particularly in alopecia totalis/universalis, a finding suggestive of antigenic drive. Unlike mouse skin, where gammadelta T cells dominate, normal human skin contains resident alphabeta T cells that get sequenced too, which complicates analysis of the scalp TCR repertoire.

Per the publication, the time point label means: baseline before oral tofacitinib. Lesional scalp punch biopsies and peripheral blood were obtained from alopecia areata patients. After PBMCs were isolated by density centrifugation and stained for CD3, CD4 and CD8, a FACSAria was used to sort CD4+ and CD8+ T cells. Remarks on this clone: What antigen it recognizes has not been identified. The record has no base qualities; no much larger clone is one base away.

The protocol used for the library was the immunoSEQ multiplex PCR assay. RNA was extracted from all samples and reverse transcribed into cDNA as template for TCR sequencing. SuperScript III was used for first-strand cDNA synthesis, primed with a 2:1 mix of oligo-dT and random hexamers. A synthetic immune receptor repertoire was used to gauge amplification bias, and whatever bias remained was removed computationally. Concerning the study's data processing: Raw reads were preprocessed for error removal, and CDR3 was defined according to IMGT conventions as running from the conserved cysteine to phenylalanine. To get clonality, Shannon entropy was normalized by log2 of the number of productive unique TCRs and the result was subtracted from 1. Whether each scalp clone was CD4 or CD8 was inferred by checking scalp TCRbeta sequences against the CD4 and CD8 repertoires from sorted blood. The clones in this table, taken by TCRdb from immuneACCESS, are in-frame only. Not every clone is retained; where verified, under half of the shortfall comes from an unresolved V gene, and the cause of the rest is unknown. For V, J and clone size, that table is used; D and trimming come from the DNA. The sample table holds about 130,000 clones, of which more than 40% were seen once. Clones ranked in the top ten supply roughly 20% of the sample.

The clonotype was recovered from a human donor with alopecia areata. Sample: CD8+ T cells sorted from blood, taken at week 0.

The DNA sequence reads TGTGCCAGCAGCGTAGTTGGGCGTGGAGATACGCAGTATTTT. It encodes CASSVVGRGDTQYF. The sequence joins TRBV9 to TRBJ2-3, with no confidently assigned D gene. The CDR3 runs 14 amino acids, cysteine and phenylalanine included. CDR3 DNA is the only sequence kept; it has 42 bases, read in frame from the first base. CDR1 and CDR2, per the germline V gene, are SGDLS and YYNGEE. V is clipped by 0 bases and J by 5 bases, and the sequence between their germline boundaries is 10 bases long.